This T cell receptor (beta chain) was identified in a study of Tregs in tolerant kidney transplant recipients. The method was immunoSEQ multiplex PCR; TCRdb's version includes in-frame clones alone and lacks a portion of them. This sample's table has about 30,000 clones. Notes on this clone: Read data end 3 residues before the CDR3 end; the end is taken from the germline J gene.

Looked up from germline, CDR1 is SGDLS and CDR2 is YYNGEE. This CDR3 region has 14 residues. Unmatched junction bases numbered 3, after V lost 2 bases and J lost 3 bases. V usage is TRBV9 and J usage is TRBJ2-7; 9 nucleotides agree with TRBD1. Sequences were derived from CD8+ T cells from blood, sampled before the transplant. The source is a human donor who received a combined kidney and bone marrow transplant. CDR3 protein: CASSVGGQGYEQYF. CDR3 bases read: TGTGCCAGCAGCGTGGGGGGACAGGGCTACGAG.